The source of this T cell receptor beta chain is a study of shared clonotypes between healthy human individuals (dated by TCRdb to between 2020 and 2021). Concerning the study at large: Two women and three men aged 18 to 49 years were included in the cohort. Leukapheresis yielded between about 0.85 and 10 billion PBMCs per donor. To estimate repertoire size and how much clonotypes are shared between individuals, the study performed deep sequencing of blood TCR repertoires from 4 to 6 healthy adults. Different laboratories and diverse techniques were used to prepare libraries and sequence TCR repertoires, to increase sequencing depth and limit assay-specific biases. For each donor, CD4 naive and CD4 memory were each run on three plates, CD8 naive on two plates, and CD8 memory on one plate. The paper's findings and limits, for the study overall: Sharing across a handful of donors was observed for approximately 4.6% of naive CD4, around 3.5% of naive CD8, about 2.3% of memory CD4, and about 0.38% of memory CD8 clonotypes. Incomplete sequencing was indicated by rarefaction of sorted-subset datasets, despite the large sequencing depth. Because the study included only a small number of donors, the genetic and exposure-history diversity represented was limited. Pairwise subsampling indicated that sequencing depth was expected to affect the degree of clonotype sharing among donors. Higher generation probabilities were observed for clonotypes shared by all four sorted-subset donors than for non-shared clonotypes. Larger estimated clonotype richness was generally found for naive subsets than for memory subsets. Only blood was sampled, and tissue TCR repertoires likely differ from those in blood.

V was cut back by 4 bases and J by 5 bases, leaving a gap of 5 bases between them. Per the germline V gene, SNHLY is the CDR1 and FYNNEI is the CDR2. Inclusive of the bounding cysteine and phenylalanine, the CDR3 is 11 residues long. Only the CDR3 DNA is retained, 33 bases long and in frame from the first base. Using the deep immunoSEQ assay, TCR CDR3 regions were amplified from genomic DNA by multiplex PCR. Extracted genomic DNA from each cell subset was distributed evenly across all wells of several immunoSEQ 96-well plates, and each plate was treated as a replicate. Each replicate PCR for sorted subsets received approximately 220 ng genomic DNA, equal to roughly 33,000 T cell genomes. The purified libraries were quantified using a Qubit 3.0 fluorometer, sized with a Bioanalyzer 2100, and then quantified again using the KAPA Library Quantification kit. A separate single-read 150-cycle Illumina NextSeq 550 flow cell was used to sequence each immunoSEQ 96-well plate. Per the authors' processing: Because only junctional sequences without quality scores were contained in the immunoSEQ output, filtering matching that applied to full-length reads could not be performed. To assign V/J genes and CDR3, sequences were annotated against IMGT germline references using PyIR, a Python wrapper for IgBLAST v1.9. Reads were removed for weak V/J assignments (E-value above 1e-6), missing CDR3, stop codons, out-of-frame junctions, or ambiguous translated residues. A V3J clonotype was defined by an identical inferred V gene, J gene, and CDR3 amino acid sequence. The percentage overlap between two repertoires was calculated by dividing the number of shared unique clonotypes by the size of the smaller repertoire. Repertoire richness was assessed with RTK rarefaction, the Chao1 estimator, and Recon v2.1 estimates of unobserved clonotypes. OLGA was used to compute generation probabilities for all TCRbeta clonotypes that the gDNA method yielded from a few donors. TCRdb stores this immuneACCESS table with in-frame sequences only. Part of the clones is absent; in the studies checked, under half of the shortfall reflects unresolved V genes, and no reason is known for the rest. That table gives V, J and clone size, and the DNA gave D and trimming. The sample profile shows a few million clones; more than 90% of them were found once. About 0.13% of the sample is in the top ten clones.

The donors were healthy, HIV-negative adults with no recently reported acute infections or vaccinations. Only Caucasian adults living in Nashville, Tennessee, USA were represented among the donors. CD4+ T cells were enriched by magnetic negative selection; naive cells were then positively selected on CD45RA, and the negative fraction formed the memory subset. Blood was collected by leukapheresis, and PBMCs were isolated by Ficoll-Histopaque density gradient centrifugation and then cryopreserved in liquid nitrogen vapor phase. Analytical flow cytometry was used to check the purity and quantity of every magnetically sorted T cell population. From each sorted fraction, genomic DNA was isolated and quantified by UV absorbance on a Nanodrop 2000c. As to this clone: No cognate antigen has been identified for it. Base quality data are lacking; no much larger clone is found one base away. Other DNA sequences within the sample encode an identical CDR3.

This TCR was sampled from a man between 18 and 35 years old in good health. This chain joins TRBV2 to TRBJ2-5, with a weak D call of TRBD2 (5 bases match). The sequenced sample consisted of naive CD4+ T cells sorted from blood. The cell subset or site label corresponds to: CD45RA+ positively selected. CDR3 region: CASSGGETQYF. At the DNA level, the sequence is TGTGCCAGCAGTGGAGGGGAGACCCAGTACTTC.